What follows is one T cell receptor (beta chain) and its context. The data were taken from a study of blood T cell repertoires in COVID-19. This CDR3 contains 15 residues. Germline V gene lookup returns CDR1 MNHNS and CDR2 SASEGT. V lost 0 bases and J lost 7, with 13 bases in between. Some clones are missing from TCRdb's copy, which holds only in-frame ones; the method was immunoSEQ multiplex PCR. This table has about 400,000 clones, around 87% appearing once. The receptor was derived from a human donor in a cohort sampled during active COVID-19. V and J are TRBV6-1 and TRBJ1-3; maybe TRBD1 (6 bases). Sequencing was done on a sample of peripheral blood. CDR3: CASSEAEQGGNTIYF. CDR3 DNA: TGTGCCAGCAGTGAAGCGGAACAGGGTGGTAACACCATATATTTT.